The 17 T cell receptor beta chains presented below share a single source sample, sequenced in a study of vaccination and CD4 T cells after COVID-19. Treatment reported: roughly nine-day PBMC culture with coronavirus spike peptide pools or control peptides (ViraFEST assay). The assay that was used to sequence DNA from cultured CD4+ T cells was the Oncomine TCR Beta short-read assay. One entry per CDR3 protein results from TCRdb running MiXCR on the PCR reads. The table lists around 13,000 distinct CDR3 sequences, 35% of them singletons. For these receptors, no antigen is known. Sequencing used CD4+ T cells from blood, cultured in vitro. These receptors all come from a human donor who had recovered from COVID-19.

The sample holds a few counts of this clonotype. The rearrangement joins TRBV19 to TRBJ1-2; D may be TRBD1 (5 bases). This CDR3 region has 15 residues. Trimming removed 1 base at V and 3 bases at J, with 12 bases between. Germline CDR1 is LNHDA and CDR2 is SQIVND (reference sequence). The CDR3 coding sequence is TGTGCCAGTAGTATAGTGGCAGGGAGTTACTATGGCTACACCTTC. It codes for CASSIVAGSYYGYTF.

The rearrangement uses TRBV5-1 and TRBJ1-5, with D maybe TRBD1 (5 bases). CDR1 is SGHRS, CDR2 YFSETQ, per germline. The CDR3 runs to 15 residues. Trimming cost V 0 bases and J 3 bases, with 10 bases left between them. The CDR3 sequence is CASSLGTNSNQPQHF. CDR3 nucleotide sequence: TGCGCCAGCAGCTTGGGGACAAACTCCAATCAGCCCCAGCATTTT.

The V and J genes are TRBV6-1 and TRBJ2-1, with TRBD2 matching 10 bases. The V gene's germline CDR1 is MNHNS and CDR2 SASEGT. V was clipped by 4 bases and J by 6 bases; unmatched bases: 6. The CDR3 contains 15 residues. The DNA of the CDR3 is TGTGCCAGCAGTGTGGGGAGACTAGCGGGCAATGAGCAGTTCTTC. Residues: CASSVGRLAGNEQFF.

J is TRBJ2-5 and V is TRBV4-1; 8 nucleotides align to TRBD1. Germline V CDR1 and CDR2: MGHRA, YSYEKL. There are 14 residues in the CDR3. V lost 4 bases, J lost 4 bases, and 5 bases stayed unmatched. CDR3 bases: TGCGCCAGCAGCCGCGGACAGGGAGGAGAGACCCAGTACTTC. It is translated as CASSRGQGGETQYF.

V gene TRBV4-1 combines with J gene TRBJ2-3; no definite D call. Germline V gives CDR1 MGHRA, CDR2 YSYEKL. The ends were cut back, 3 bases at V and 7 bases at J, with 17 bases in the middle. The CDR3 is 15 amino acids. The CDR3 DNA reads as TGCGCCAGCAGCCATCCGGGTAGCAGCCGAAATACGCAGTATTTT. Translation: CASSHPGSSRNTQYF.

The chain uses TRBV12-3 or TRBV12-4 and TRBJ1-1; D may be TRBD1 (5 bases). V lost 6 bases and J lost 1, with 9 bases in between. The CDR3 length is 13 residues. CDR3 nucleotide sequence: TGTGCCAGCAGGCGCGGGGGGAACACTGAAGCTTTCTTT. This sequence encodes CASRRGGNTEAFF.

With regard to this clonotype: One end of the junction does not line up with germline, which may come from a read error. This chain links TRBV20-1 with TRBJ2-1; 7 bases are a match to TRBD2. This CDR3 contains 16 residues. The germline V gene encodes CDR1 DFQATT and CDR2 SNEGSKA (reference sequence). This CDR3 is CSARAGAGKLCNEQFF. CDR3 nucleotide sequence: TGCAGTGCCAGAGCCGGAGCGGGGAAGCTATGCAATGAGCAGTTCTTC.

The genes are TRBV27 and TRBJ2-1, with 11 bases aligning to TRBD2. The junction had 13 bases not matched to a gene; V was cut back by 5 bases and J by 4 bases. The CDR3 is made up of 18 amino acids. Germline loops: CDR1 MNHEY, CDR2 SMNVEV (reference sequence). The CDR3 loop reads CASSPSFIAGGIYNEQFF. The DNA of the CDR3 is TGTGCCAGCAGTCCCAGTTTCATAGCGGGAGGGATTTACAATGAGCAGTTCTTC.

There are a few counts of this clonotype. The chain couples TRBV10-3 to TRBJ1-5; TRBD1 aligns across 8 bases. The CDR3 has 15 residues. Germline CDR1 reads ENHRY; CDR2 reads SYGVKD. Losses at the gene ends were 3 bases for V and 5 bases for J; bases not matched to a gene: 6. CDR3 DNA sequence: TGTGCCATCAGTGACCCTGACAGGGGCCATCAGCCCCAGCATTTT. Protein: CAISDPDRGHQPQHF.

This clonotype was detected a few times. V and J are TRBV6-1 and TRBJ2-3, with D tentatively TRBD1 (6 bases). V lost 8 bases, J lost 4 bases, and 19 bases lay in between. CDR3 length equals 15 residues. Germline CDR1 and CDR2: MNHNS and SASEGT. For the CDR3, the DNA is TGTGCCAGCGGTCAGGGGCGTAGCAGCCCAGATACGCAGTATTTT. It codes for CASGQGRSSPDTQYF.

The chain employs TRBV30 and TRBJ2-2, with D unresolved. Germline CDR1 and CDR2: GTSNPN and SVGIG (reference sequence). V gave up 3 bases and J gave up 0 bases, with 8 bases separating them. The CDR3 extends over 14 amino acids. CDR3 protein: CAWRRRTNTGELFF. CDR3 DNA sequence: TGTGCCTGGAGACGACGGACGAACACCGGGGAGCTGTTTTTT.

The chain joins TRBV28 to TRBJ2-5, with D uncertain. V lost 7 bases to trimming and J lost 2 bases, with 17 bases between them. CDR3 size: 15 residues. The germline V gene encodes CDR1 MDHEN and CDR2 SYDVKM. CDR3 sequence: CASTPGFHKQETQYF. The CDR3 DNA follows: TGTGCCAGCACGCCTGGGTTCCACAAACAAGAGACCCAGTACTTC.

J is TRBJ2-3 and V is TRBV20-1; 7 nucleotides agree with TRBD2. The V gene's germline CDR1 is DFQATT and CDR2 SNEGSKA (reference sequence). CDR3 length: 17 amino acids. V lost 5 bases and J lost 4; bases outside the gene matches: 18. The CDR3 nucleotides are TGCAGTGCTTTACGGGGGGAGGGCCTCCAAGAGGCAGATACGCAGTATTTT. This gives the protein CSALRGEGLQEADTQYF.

This clonotype came up a few times. The genes are TRBV7-8 and TRBJ2-5, with D hard to call. CDR3 length: 14 residues. Deletions cut 4 bases from V and 3 bases from J, with 12 bases between. Looked up from germline, CDR1 is SGHVS and CDR2 is FQNEAQ. Written as DNA, the CDR3 is TGTGCCAGCAGCTACCGAACCTACGAAGAGACCCAGTACTTC. This sequence encodes CASSYRTYEETQYF.

The sample holds a few counts of this clonotype. The gene calls are TRBV7-8 and TRBJ2-2, with D perhaps TRBD2 (5 bases). CDR1 is SGHVS and CDR2 is FQNEAQ in the germline V gene. V lost 5 bases, J lost 0 bases, and 7 bases lay in between. CDR3 size: 14 residues. CDR3 protein: CASSPLANTGELFF. CDR3 sequence (DNA): TGTGCCAGCAGCCCACTAGCGAACACCGGGGAGCTGTTTTTT.

The rearrangement uses TRBV10-3 and TRBJ2-1; TRBD1 matches at 10 bases. CDR1 is ENHRY, CDR2 SYGVKD, per germline. CDR3 length: 21 residues. V gave up 0 bases and J gave up 0 bases; unmatched junction bases: 14. The CDR3, as DNA: TGTGCCATCAGTGAGTCGCGACAGGGGGCATTTGTGGGGGGCTCCTACAATGAGCAGTTCTTC. As protein: CAISESRQGAFVGGSYNEQFF.

In its sample, this clonotype was seen a few times. The rearrangement joins TRBV20-1 to TRBJ1-2; D may be TRBD1 (5 bases). The V gene's germline CDR1 is DFQATT and CDR2 SNEGSKA (reference sequence). V gave up 0 bases and J gave up 4 bases, with 12 bases separating them. CDR3 length equals 14 residues. The CDR3 region has the DNA TGCAGTGCTAGAGAGGGGCTGTCTGGCTATGGCTACACCTTC. It encodes CSAREGLSGYGYTF.